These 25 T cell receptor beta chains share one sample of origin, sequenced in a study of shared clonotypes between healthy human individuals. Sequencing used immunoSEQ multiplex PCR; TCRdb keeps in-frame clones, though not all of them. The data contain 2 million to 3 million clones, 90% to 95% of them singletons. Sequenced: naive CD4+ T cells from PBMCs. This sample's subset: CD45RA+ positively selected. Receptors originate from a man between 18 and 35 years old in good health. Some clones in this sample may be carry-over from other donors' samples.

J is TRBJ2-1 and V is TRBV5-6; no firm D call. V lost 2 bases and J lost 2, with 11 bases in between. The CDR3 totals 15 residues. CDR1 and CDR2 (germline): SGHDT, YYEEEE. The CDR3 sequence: CASSFISTPYNEQFF. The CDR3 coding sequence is TGTGCCAGCAGCTTCATTTCCACCCCCTACAATGAGCAGTTCTTC.

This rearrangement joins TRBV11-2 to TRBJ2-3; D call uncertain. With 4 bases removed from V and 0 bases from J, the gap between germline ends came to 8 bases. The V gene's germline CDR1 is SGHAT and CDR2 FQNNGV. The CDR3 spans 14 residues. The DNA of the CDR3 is TGTGCCAGCAGCTCGACCGTAAGCACAGATACGCAGTATTTT. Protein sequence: CASSSTVSTDTQYF.

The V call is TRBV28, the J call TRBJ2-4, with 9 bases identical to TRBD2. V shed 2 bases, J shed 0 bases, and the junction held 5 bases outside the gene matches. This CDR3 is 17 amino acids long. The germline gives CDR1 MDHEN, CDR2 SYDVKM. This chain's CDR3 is CASSLTSGSIAKNIQYF. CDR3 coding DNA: TGTGCCAGCAGTTTAACTAGCGGGTCGATAGCCAAAAACATTCAGTACTTC.

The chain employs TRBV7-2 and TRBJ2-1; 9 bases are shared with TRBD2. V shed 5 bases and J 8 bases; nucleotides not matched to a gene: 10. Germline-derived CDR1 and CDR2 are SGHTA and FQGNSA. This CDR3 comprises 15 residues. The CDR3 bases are TGTGCCAGCAGCCCGTTGGGCGGGAGGGCCGATGAGCAGTTCTTC. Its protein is CASSPLGGRADEQFF. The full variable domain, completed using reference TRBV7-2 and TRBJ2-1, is GAGVSQSPSNKVTEKGKDVELRCDPISGHTALYWYRQSLGQGLEFLIYFQGNSAPDKSGLPSDRFSAERTGGSVSTLTIQRTQQEDSAVYLCASSPLGGRADEQFFGPGTRLTVL.

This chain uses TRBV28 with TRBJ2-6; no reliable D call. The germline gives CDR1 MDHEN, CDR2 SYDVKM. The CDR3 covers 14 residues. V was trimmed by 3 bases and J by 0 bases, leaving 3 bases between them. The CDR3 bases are TGTGCCAGCAGTTTCTACTCTGGGGCCAACGTCCTGACTTTC. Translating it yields CASSFYSGANVLTF.

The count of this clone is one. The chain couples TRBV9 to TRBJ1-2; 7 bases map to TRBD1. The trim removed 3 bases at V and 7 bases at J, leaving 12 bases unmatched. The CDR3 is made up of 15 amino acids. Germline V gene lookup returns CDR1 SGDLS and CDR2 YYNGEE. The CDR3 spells CASSAWDRGLSGYTF. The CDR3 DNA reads TGTGCCAGCAGCGCCTGGGACAGAGGGCTTAGTGGCTACACCTTC.

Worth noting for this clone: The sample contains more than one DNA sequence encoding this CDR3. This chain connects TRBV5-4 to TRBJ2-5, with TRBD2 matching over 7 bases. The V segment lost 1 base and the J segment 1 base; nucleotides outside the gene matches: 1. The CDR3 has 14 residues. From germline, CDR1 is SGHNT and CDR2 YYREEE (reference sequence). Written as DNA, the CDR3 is TGTGCCAGCAGCTTGCGCGGGGGCCAAGAGACCCAGTACTTC. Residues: CASSLRGGQETQYF.

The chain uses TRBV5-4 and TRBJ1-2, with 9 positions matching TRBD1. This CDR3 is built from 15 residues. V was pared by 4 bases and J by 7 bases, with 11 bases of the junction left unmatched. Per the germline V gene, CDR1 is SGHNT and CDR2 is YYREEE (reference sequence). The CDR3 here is CASSGGGQGTVGYTF. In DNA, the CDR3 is TGTGCCAGCAGCGGGGGTGGACAGGGGACTGTTGGCTACACCTTC.

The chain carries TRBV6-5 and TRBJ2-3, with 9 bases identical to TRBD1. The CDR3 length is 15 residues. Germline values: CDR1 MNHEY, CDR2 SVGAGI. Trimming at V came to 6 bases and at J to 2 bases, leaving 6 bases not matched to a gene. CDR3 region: CASSPGTGPTDTQYF. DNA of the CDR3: TGTGCCAGCAGCCCCGGGACAGGGCCCACAGATACGCAGTATTTT.

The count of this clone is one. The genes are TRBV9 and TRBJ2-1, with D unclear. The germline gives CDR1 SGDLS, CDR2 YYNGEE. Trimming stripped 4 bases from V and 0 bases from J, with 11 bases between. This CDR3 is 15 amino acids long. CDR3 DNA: TGTGCCAGCAGCTACATCCCTAGCTCCTACAATGAGCAGTTCTTC. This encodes CASSYIPSSYNEQFF. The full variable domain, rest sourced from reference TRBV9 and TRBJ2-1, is DSGVTQTPKHLITATGQRVTLRCSPRSGDLSVYWYQQSLDQGLQFLIQYYNGEERAKGNILERFSAQQFPDLHSELNLSSLELGDSALYFCASSYIPSSYNEQFFGPGTRLTVL.

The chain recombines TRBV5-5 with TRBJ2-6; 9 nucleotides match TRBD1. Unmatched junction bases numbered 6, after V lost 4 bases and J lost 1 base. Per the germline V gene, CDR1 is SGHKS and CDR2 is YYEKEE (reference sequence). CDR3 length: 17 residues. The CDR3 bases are TGTGCCAGCAGCACCGGACAGGGGTATTCTGGGGCCAACGTCCTGACTTTC. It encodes CASSTGQGYSGANVLTF.

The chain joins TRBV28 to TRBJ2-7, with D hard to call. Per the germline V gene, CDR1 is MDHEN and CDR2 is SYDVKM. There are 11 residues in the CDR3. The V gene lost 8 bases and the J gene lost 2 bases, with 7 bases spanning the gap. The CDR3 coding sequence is TGTGCCAGCGGCTACACCTACGAGCAGTACTTC. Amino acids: CASGYTYEQYF.

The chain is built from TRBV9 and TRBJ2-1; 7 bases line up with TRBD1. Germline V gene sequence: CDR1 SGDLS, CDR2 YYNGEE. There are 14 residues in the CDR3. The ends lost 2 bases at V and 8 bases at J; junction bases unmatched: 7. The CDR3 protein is CASSVEHRGHEQFF. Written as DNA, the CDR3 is TGTGCCAGCAGCGTGGAACACAGGGGCCATGAGCAGTTCTTC. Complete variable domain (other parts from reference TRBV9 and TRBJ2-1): DSGVTQTPKHLITATGQRVTLRCSPRSGDLSVYWYQQSLDQGLQFLIQYYNGEERAKGNILERFSAQQFPDLHSELNLSSLELGDSALYFCASSVEHRGHEQFFGPGTRLTVL.

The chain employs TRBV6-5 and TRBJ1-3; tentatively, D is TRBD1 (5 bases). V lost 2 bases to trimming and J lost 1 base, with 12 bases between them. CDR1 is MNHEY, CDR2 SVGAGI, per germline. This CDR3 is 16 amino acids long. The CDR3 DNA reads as TGTGCCAGCAGTTACGGGGGGGTCCTGTCTGGAAACACCATATATTTT. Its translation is CASSYGGVLSGNTIYF.

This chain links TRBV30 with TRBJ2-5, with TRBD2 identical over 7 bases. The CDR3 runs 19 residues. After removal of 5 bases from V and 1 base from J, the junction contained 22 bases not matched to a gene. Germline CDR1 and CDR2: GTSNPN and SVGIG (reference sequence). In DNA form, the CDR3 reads TGTGCCTGGGCTCGCATCCTGACTAGCCCCGGGGGGACCCAAGAGACCCAGTACTTC. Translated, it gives CAWARILTSPGGTQETQYF.

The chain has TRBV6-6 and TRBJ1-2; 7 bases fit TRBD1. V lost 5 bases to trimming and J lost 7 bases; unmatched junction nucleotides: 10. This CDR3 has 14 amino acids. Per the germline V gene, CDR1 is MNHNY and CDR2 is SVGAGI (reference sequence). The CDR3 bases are TGTGCCAGCAGTCAGACCGACAGGGTGGCTGGCTACACCTTC. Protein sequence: CASSQTDRVAGYTF.

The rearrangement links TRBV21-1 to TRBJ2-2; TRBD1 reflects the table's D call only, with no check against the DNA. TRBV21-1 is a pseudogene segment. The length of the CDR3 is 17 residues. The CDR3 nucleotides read TGTGCCAGCAGCAAGAAGTGGGGACAGGGGGACACCGGGGAGCTGTTTTTT. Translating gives CASSKKWGQGDTGELFF.

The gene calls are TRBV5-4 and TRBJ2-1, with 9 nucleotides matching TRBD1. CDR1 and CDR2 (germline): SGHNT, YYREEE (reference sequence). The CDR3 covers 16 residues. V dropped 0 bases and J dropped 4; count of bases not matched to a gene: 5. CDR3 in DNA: TGTGCCAGCAGCTTGGCTGGACAGGGGAGATACAATGAGCAGTTCTTC. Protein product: CASSLAGQGRYNEQFF.

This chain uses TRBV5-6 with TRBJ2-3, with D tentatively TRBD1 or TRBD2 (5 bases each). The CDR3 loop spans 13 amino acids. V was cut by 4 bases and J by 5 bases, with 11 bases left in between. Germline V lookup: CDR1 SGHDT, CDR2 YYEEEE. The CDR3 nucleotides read TGTGCCAGCAGCCCGGAGAGGGGAGATACGCAGTATTTT. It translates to CASSPERGDTQYF.

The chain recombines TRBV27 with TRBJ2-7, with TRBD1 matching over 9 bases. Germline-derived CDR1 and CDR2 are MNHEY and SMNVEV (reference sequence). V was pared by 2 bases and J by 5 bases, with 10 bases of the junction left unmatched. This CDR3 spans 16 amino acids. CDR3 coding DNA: TGTGCCAGCAGTTTAAAGCCGGGACAGGGAGTCCACGAGCAGTACTTC. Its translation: CASSLKPGQGVHEQYF.

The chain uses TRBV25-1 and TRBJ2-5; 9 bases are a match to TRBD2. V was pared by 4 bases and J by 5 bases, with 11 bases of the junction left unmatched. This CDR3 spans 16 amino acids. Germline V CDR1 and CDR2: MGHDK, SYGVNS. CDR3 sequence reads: CASSAAVAGVRETQYF. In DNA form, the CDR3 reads TGTGCCAGCAGTGCTGCCGTAGCGGGAGTCCGGGAGACCCAGTACTTC. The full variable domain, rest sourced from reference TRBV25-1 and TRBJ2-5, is EADIYQTPRYLVIGTGKKITLECSQTMGHDKMYWYQQDPGMELHLIHYSYGVNSTEKGDLSSESTVSRIRTEHFPLTLESARPSHTSQYLCASSAAVAGVRETQYFGPGTRLLVL.

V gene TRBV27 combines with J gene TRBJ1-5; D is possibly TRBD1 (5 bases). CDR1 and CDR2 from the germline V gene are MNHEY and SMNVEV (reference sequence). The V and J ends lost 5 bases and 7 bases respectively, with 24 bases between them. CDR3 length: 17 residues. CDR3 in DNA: TGTGCCAGCAGTCCACGTTCGGCAGGGAGCTTTAGGCAGCCCCAGCATTTT. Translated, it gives CASSPRSAGSFRQPQHF.

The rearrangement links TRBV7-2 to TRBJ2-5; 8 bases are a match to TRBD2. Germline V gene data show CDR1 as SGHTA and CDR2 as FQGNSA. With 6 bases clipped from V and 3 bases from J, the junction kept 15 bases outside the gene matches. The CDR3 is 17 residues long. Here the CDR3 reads CASRRGSGSSGEETQYF. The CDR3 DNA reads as TGTGCCAGCAGAAGAGGGAGCGGGAGTAGCGGCGAAGAGACCCAGTACTTC. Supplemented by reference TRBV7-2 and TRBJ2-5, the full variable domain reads GAGVSQSPSNKVTEKGKDVELRCDPISGHTALYWYRQSLGQGLEFLIYFQGNSAPDKSGLPSDRFSAERTGGSVSTLTIQRTQQEDSAVYLCASRRGSGSSGEETQYFGPGTRLLVL.

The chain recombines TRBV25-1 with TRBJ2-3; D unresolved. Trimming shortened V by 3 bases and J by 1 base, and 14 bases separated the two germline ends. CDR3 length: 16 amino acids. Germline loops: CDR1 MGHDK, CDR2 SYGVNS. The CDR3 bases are TGTGCCAGCAGTGACGGGTGGCCCGGGCGCACAGATACGCAGTATTTT. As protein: CASSDGWPGRTDTQYF. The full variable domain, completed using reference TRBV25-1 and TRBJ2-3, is EADIYQTPRYLVIGTGKKITLECSQTMGHDKMYWYQQDPGMELHLIHYSYGVNSTEKGDLSSESTVSRIRTEHFPLTLESARPSHTSQYLCASSDGWPGRTDTQYFGPGTRLTVL.

The CDR3 region is CASSSPPGREGLTVTQYF. CDR3 nucleotide sequence: TGTGCCAGCAGTTCTCCTCCGGGGCGGGAGGGCCTGACTGTTACGCAGTATTTT. The rearrangement links TRBV28 to TRBJ2-3; TRBD2 matches at 9 bases. Trimming removed 4 bases from V and 8 bases from J; junction bases left unmatched: 19. CDR1 is MDHEN, CDR2 SYDVKM, per germline. The length of the CDR3 is 18 residues.